This T cell receptor beta chain is drawn from a study of monozygotic twins with inflammatory bowel disease. The germline V gene encodes CDR1 SGHVS and CDR2 FQNEAQ. The length of the CDR3 is 14 residues. Worth noting for this clonotype: Its antigen is currently unknown.

Study results and caveats: Clonotype sharing was lower in IBD patients than healthy twins, most markedly with disease activity.

Eight reactions per sample, run separately, yielded cDNA. TCRdb re-called the 5' RACE reads and gives one entry per CDR3 protein, without DNA. This sample's table has around 450,000 distinct CDR3 sequences. This chain connects TRBV7-8 to TRBJ1-2. What was sequenced was blood. This receptor was obtained from a human donor with ulcerative colitis or Crohn's disease, or a healthy co-twin of an affected twin (not recorded which). CDR3 region: CASSYENLGYGYTF.